Below, one T cell receptor beta chain is given with its context. Its cognate antigen is unknown. V lost 4 bases and J 4 bases, leaving 8 bases between the germline ends. This CDR3 is 13 amino acids long. In germline, CDR1 is MNHEY, CDR2 SVGAGI. The data are from a study of cytomegalovirus exposure and HLA in healthy donors. Broader study findings: Reported performance of the classifier showed diagnosis of cytomegalovirus status with high specificity and sensitivity.

Generated by immunoSEQ multiplex PCR, the TCRdb table keeps only in-frame clones and is missing some. The repertoire holds about 220,000 clones, approximately 88% seen once, with around an eighth in the top ten. J is TRBJ1-5 and V is TRBV6-5, with D perhaps TRBD1 (6 bases). The sequenced material came from PBMCs. The receptor comes from a woman under 40 in good health and CMV-seropositive. As DNA, the CDR3 is TGTGCCAGCAGTTTAGACAGGAATCAGCCCCAGCATTTT. This codes for CASSLDRNQPQHF.